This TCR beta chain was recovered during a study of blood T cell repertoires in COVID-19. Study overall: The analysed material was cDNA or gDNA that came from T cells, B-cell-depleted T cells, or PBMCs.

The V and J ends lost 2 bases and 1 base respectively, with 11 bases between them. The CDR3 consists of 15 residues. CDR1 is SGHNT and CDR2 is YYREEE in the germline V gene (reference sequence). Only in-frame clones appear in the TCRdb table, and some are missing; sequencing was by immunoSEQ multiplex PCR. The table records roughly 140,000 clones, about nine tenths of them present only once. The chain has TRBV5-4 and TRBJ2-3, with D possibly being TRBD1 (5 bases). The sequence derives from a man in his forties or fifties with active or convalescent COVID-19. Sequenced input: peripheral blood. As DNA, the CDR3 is TGTGCCAGCAGCTTTAGCACCAGGGGCACAGATACGCAGTATTTT. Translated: CASSFSTRGTDTQYF. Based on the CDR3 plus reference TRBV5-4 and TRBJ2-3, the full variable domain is ETGVTQSPTHLIKTRGQQVTLRCSSQSGHNTVSWYQQALGQGPQFIFQYYREEENGRGNFPPRFSGLQFPNYSSELNVNALELDDSALYLCASSFSTRGTDTQYFGPGTRLTVL.